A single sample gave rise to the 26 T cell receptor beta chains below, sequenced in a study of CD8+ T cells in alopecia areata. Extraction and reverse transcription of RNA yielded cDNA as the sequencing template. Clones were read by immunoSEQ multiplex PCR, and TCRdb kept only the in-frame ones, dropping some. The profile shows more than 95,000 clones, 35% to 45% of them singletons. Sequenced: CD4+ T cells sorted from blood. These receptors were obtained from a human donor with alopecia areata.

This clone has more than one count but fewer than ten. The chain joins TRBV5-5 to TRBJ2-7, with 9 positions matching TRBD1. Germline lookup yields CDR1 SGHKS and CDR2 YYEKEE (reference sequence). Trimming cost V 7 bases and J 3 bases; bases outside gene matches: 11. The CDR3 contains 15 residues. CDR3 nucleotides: TGTGCCAGCGGACAGGAACAGGGGGCTTTCTACGAGCAGTACTTC. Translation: CASGQEQGAFYEQYF.

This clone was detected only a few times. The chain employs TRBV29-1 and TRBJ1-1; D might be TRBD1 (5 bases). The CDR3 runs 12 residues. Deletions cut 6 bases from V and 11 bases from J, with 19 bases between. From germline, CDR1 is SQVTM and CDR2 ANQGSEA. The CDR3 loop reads CSVTIQGSSAFF. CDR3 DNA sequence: TGCAGCGTCACTATCCAGGGTTCGAGCGCTTTCTTT. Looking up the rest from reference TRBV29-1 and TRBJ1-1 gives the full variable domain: SAVISQKPSRDICQRGTSLTIQCQVDSQVTMMFWYRQQPGQSLTLIATANQGSEATYESGFVIDKFPISRPNLTFSTLTVSNMSPEDSSIYLCSVTIQGSSAFFGQGTRLTVV.

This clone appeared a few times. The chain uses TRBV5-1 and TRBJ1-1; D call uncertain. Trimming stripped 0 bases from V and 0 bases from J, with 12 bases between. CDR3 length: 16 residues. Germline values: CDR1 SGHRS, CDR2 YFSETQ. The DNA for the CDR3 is TGCGCCAGCAGCTTGGATCGTTTAGGAGTGAACACTGAAGCTTTCTTT. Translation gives CASSLDRLGVNTEAFF.

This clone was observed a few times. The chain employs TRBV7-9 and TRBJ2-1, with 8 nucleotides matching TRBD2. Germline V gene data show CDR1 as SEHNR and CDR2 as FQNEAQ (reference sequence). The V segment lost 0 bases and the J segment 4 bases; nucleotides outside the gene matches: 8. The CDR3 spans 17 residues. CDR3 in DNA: TGTGCCAGCAGCTTAGCGTCGCGCCTAGCGGGTTACAATGAGCAGTTCTTC. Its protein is CASSLASRLAGYNEQFF.

The CDR3, as DNA: TGTGCCAGCAGCTTTTCCCCGGGACCACTCTTGGGCCATCAGCCCCAGCATTTT. It specifies CASSFSPGPLLGHQPQHF. This rearrangement joins TRBV11-1 to TRBJ1-5; D is possibly TRBD1 (5 bases). The CDR3 has 18 amino acids. CDR1 and CDR2 (germline): SGHAT, FQDESV (reference sequence). Trimming removed 3 bases at V and 5 bases at J, with 23 bases between.

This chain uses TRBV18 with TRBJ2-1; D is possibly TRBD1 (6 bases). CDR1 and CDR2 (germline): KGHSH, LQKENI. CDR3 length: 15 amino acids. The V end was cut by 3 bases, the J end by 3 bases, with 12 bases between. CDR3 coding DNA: TGTGCCAGCTCACCTACGGACAGCGACTACAATGAGCAGTTCTTC. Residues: CASSPTDSDYNEQFF.

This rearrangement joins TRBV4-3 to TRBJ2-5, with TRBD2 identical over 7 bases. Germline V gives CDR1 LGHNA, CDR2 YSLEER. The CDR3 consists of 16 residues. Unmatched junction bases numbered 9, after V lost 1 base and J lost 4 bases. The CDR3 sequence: CASSQVGRVAGETQYF. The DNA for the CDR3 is TGCGCCAGCAGCCAAGTAGGCCGAGTAGCGGGAGAGACCCAGTACTTC.

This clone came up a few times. In DNA form, the CDR3 reads TGTGCCTGGAGCTCTTTCGGGGCGGTATGGACTGAAGCTTTCTTT. Residues: CAWSSFGAVWTEAFF. The V gene is TRBV30, the J gene TRBJ1-1; D is perhaps TRBD1 (5 bases). Germline V gives CDR1 GTSNPN, CDR2 SVGIG (reference sequence). Trimming took off 3 bases at V and 5 bases at J, with 19 bases between the two ends. The CDR3 has 15 residues.

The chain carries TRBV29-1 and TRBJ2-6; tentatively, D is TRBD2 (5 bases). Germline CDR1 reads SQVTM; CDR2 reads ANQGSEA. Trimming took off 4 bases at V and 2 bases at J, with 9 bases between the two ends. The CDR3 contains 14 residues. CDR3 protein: CSVVVGAGANVLTF. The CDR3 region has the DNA TGCAGCGTTGTAGTCGGGGCTGGGGCCAACGTCCTGACTTTC.

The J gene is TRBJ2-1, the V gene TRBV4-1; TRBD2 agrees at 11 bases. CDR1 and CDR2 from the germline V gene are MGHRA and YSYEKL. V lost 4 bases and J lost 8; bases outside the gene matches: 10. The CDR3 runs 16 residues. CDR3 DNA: TGCGCCAGCAGCCCGGGGAGACTAGCGGGAAGGGATGAGCAGTTCTTC. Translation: CASSPGRLAGRDEQFF.

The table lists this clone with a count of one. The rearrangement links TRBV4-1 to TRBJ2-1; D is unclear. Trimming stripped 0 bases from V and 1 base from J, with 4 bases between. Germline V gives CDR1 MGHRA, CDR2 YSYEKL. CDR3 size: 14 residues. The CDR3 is CASSQDVSYNEQFF. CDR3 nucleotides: TGCGCCAGCAGCCAAGATGTGTCCTACAATGAGCAGTTCTTC.

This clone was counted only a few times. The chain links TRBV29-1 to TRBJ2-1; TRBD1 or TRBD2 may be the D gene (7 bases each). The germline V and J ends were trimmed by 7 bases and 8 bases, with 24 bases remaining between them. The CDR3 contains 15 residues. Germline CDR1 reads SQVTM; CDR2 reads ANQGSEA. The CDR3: CSGGGQTSSVDEQFF. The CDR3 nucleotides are TGCAGCGGGGGGGGACAGACTAGTTCCGTTGATGAGCAGTTCTTC.

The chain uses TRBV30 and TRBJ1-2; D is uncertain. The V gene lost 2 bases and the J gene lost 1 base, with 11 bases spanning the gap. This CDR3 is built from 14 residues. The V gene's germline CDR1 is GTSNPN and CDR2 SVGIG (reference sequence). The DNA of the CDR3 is TGTGCCTGGAGTCGGACCGCAGTTAACTATGGCTACACCTTC. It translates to CAWSRTAVNYGYTF.

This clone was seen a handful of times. The CDR3 DNA follows: TGTGCCAGCAGAAGTGGACAGGGCAATCAGCCCCAGCATTTT. Encoded protein: CASRSGQGNQPQHF. V is TRBV28 and J is TRBJ1-5; 7 bases agree with TRBD1. Per germline, CDR1 MDHEN and CDR2 SYDVKM. The CDR3 runs to 14 residues. J gave up 2 bases and V 6 bases, and 4 bases lay outside the gene matches.

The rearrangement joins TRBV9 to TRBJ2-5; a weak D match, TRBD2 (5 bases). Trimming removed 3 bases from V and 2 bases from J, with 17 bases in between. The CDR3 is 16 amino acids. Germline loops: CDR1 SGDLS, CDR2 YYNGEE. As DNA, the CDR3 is TGTGCCAGCAGCGCCAATCCCACGACGGGACAAGAGACCCAGTACTTC. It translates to CASSANPTTGQETQYF. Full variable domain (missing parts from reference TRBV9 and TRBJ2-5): DSGVTQTPKHLITATGQRVTLRCSPRSGDLSVYWYQQSLDQGLQFLIQYYNGEERAKGNILERFSAQQFPDLHSELNLSSLELGDSALYFCASSANPTTGQETQYFGPGTRLLVL.

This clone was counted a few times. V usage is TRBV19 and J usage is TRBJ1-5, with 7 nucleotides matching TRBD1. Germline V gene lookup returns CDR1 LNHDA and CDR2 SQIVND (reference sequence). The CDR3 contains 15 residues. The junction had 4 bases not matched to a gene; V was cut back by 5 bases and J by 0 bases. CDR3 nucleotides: TGTGCCAGTAGTGACAGGGTCGTTAGCAATCAGCCCCAGCATTTT. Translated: CASSDRVVSNQPQHF.

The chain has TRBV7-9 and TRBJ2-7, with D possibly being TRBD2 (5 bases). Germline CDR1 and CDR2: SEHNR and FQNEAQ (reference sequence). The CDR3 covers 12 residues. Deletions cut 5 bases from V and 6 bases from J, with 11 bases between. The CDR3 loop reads CASSPRAGEQYF. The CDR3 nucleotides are TGTGCCAGCAGCCCAAGGGCGGGCGAGCAGTACTTC.

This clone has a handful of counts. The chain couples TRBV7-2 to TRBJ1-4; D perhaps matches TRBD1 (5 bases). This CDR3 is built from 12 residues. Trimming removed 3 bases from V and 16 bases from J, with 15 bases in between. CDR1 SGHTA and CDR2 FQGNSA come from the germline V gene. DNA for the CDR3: TGTGCCAGCAGCTTGAGCGGGGGAAAGGCGTTTTTT. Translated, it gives CASSLSGGKAFF.

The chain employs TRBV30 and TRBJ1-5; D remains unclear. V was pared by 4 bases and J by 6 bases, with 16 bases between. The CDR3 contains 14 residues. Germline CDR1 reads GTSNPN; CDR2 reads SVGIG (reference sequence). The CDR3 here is CAWNIGDPIQPQHF. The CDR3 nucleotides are TGTGCCTGGAACATCGGTGATCCGATTCAGCCCCAGCATTTT. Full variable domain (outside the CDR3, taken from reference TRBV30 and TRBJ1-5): SQTIHQWPATLVQPVGSPLSLECTVEGTSNPNLYWYRQAAGRGLQLLFYSVGIGQISSEVPQNLSASRPQDRQFILSSKKLLLSDSGFYLCAWNIGDPIQPQHFGDGTRLSIL.

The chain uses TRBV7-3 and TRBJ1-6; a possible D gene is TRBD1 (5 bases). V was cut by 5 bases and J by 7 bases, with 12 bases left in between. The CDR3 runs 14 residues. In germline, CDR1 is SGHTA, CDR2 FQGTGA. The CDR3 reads CASSKRGGNSPLHF. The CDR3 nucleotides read TGTGCCAGCAGCAAACGGGGGGGAAATTCACCCCTCCACTTT.

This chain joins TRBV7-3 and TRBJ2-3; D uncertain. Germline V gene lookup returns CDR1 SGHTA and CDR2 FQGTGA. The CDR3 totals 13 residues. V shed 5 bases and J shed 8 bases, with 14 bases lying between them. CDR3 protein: CASSPPGAVTQYF. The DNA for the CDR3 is TGTGCCAGCAGCCCCCCCGGCGCAGTTACGCAGTATTTT.

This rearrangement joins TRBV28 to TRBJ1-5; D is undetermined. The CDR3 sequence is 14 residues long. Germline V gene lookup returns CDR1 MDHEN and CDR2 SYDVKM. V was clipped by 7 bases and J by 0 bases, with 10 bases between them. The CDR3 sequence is CASKPRVSNQPQHF. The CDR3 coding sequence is TGTGCCAGCAAGCCTCGGGTTAGCAATCAGCCCCAGCATTTT.

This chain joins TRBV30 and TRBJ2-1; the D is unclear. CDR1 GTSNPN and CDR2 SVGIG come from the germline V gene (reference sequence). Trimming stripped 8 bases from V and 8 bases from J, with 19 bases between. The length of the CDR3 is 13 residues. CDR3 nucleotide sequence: TGTGCCGGCTTCGGCCCATTCTCGTATGAGCAGTTCTTC. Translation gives CAGFGPFSYEQFF.

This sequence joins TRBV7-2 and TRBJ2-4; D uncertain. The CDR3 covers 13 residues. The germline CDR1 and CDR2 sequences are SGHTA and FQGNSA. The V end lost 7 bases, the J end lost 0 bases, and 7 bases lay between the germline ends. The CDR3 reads CASTLIAKNIQYF. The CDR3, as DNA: TGTGCCAGCACCTTGATAGCCAAAAACATTCAGTACTTC. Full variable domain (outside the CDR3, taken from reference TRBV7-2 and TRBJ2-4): GAGVSQSPSNKVTEKGKDVELRCDPISGHTALYWYRQSLGQGLEFLIYFQGNSAPDKSGLPSDRFSAERTGGSVSTLTIQRTQQEDSAVYLCASTLIAKNIQYFGAGTRLSVL.

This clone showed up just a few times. The CDR3 loop reads CASSFRLSPQGEKQFF. For the CDR3, the DNA is TGTGCCAGCAGTTTCCGACTTAGTCCCCAGGGAGAGAAGCAGTTCTTC. The chain employs TRBV27 and TRBJ2-1, with D perhaps matching TRBD1 or TRBD2 (5 bases each). V lost 3 bases, J lost 11 bases, and 23 bases lay in between. This CDR3 has 16 residues. Germline V gives CDR1 MNHEY, CDR2 SMNVEV (reference sequence).

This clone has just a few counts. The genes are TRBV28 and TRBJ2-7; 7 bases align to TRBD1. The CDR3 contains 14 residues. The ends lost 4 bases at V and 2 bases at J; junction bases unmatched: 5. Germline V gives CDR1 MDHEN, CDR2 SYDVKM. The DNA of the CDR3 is TGTGCCAGCAGTTCGACAGGGCCGCCCTACGAGCAGTACTTC. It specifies CASSSTGPPYEQYF.